Below, one T cell receptor beta chain is given with its context. Its antigen is not yet known. No base qualities exist here, and no much larger clone lies one base off it. This sample is part of a study of OX40 agonist ivuxolimab in advanced cancers. Describing the broader study: Ivuxolimab was a fully human IgG2 agonistic monoclonal antibody targeting the costimulatory receptor OX40 (CD134). Prior anti-PD-1, anti-PD-L1 or anti-CTLA-4 therapy was permitted, and 40% to 50% of dose-escalation patients had received checkpoint inhibitors. The dose-escalation cohort was about 87% male with a mean age of approximately 60 years, ranging from roughly 23 to 80. The purpose of peripheral TCRbeta sequencing was to test whether ivuxolimab changed TCR sequence diversity and led to clonal T-cell expansion. Partial responses occurred in three dose-escalation patients: two with cutaneous melanoma and one with hepatocellular carcinoma. Among the 52 dose-escalation patients, about 19 had hepatocellular carcinoma, around 15 melanoma, 9 renal cell carcinoma and 9 head and neck cancer. The paper describes the monotherapy dose-escalation part (N of about 54 patients) of the phase I trial of ivuxolimab. Intravenous ivuxolimab was administered to patients every 2 weeks at six dose levels: 0.01, 0.1, 0.3, 1.5, 3 and 10 mg/kg. Study-wide findings and limitations: The antigen specificity of the peripheral T cells that underwent clonal expansion was not determined. Low levels of normalized T-cell clonal expansion were also shown by some nonresponding patients. After ivuxolimab, CD8+ T cells had more expanded clones than CD4+ T cells on average. Clonal expansion of both CD4+ and CD8+ blood T cells was observed from baseline to week 6 at doses 0.1 to 3.0 mg/kg. In the 0.1-3.0 mg/kg groups, partial responders were among the patients with the lowest normalized peripheral clonal expansion, particularly in CD8+ T cells.

For sequencing of the TCRbeta CDR3 region, genomic DNA was extracted from the sorted cells. TCRbeta CDR3 regions were sequenced using the immunoSEQ Assay. TCRdb stores this immuneACCESS table with in-frame sequences only. Part of the clones is absent; in the studies checked, under half of the shortfall reflects unresolved V genes, and no reason is known for the rest. This sample holds some 58,000 clones; around 81% were observed only once. The biggest ten clones account for about 3.7% of the sample. Patients with a history of autoimmune disease or receiving systemic immunosuppression were excluded from the trial. Peripheral blood for TCR sequencing was drawn from every dose cohort at baseline, at cycle 4 day 1 and at cycle 7 day 1. Samples came from an open-label, multicenter, first-in-human phase I dose-escalation trial of ivuxolimab. Adults with locally advanced or metastatic melanoma, renal cell, hepatocellular, or head and neck squamous cell carcinoma were enrolled in the trial. CD4+ and CD8+ T cells were sorted separately from peripheral blood before TCR sequencing.

The CDR3, from cysteine to phenylalanine, totals 13 residues. Only CDR3 DNA remains: 39 bases, in frame from the first base. V is shortened by 5 bases, J by 3 bases, and the region joining them spans 11 bases. In the germline V gene (reference sequence), CDR1 corresponds to MNHEY and CDR2 to SMNVEV. The chain couples TRBV27 to TRBJ2-7, with the D gene call left open. The receptor was derived from an adult with an advanced solid tumor such as melanoma, head and neck, liver or kidney cancer. This specimen consisted of CD4+ or CD8+ T cells sorted from blood, obtained in a trial of the OX40 agonist ivuxolimab. The CDR3 region has the sequence CASSDLMVYEQYF. The sequence in DNA is TGTGCCAGCAGTGACCTGATGGTCTACGAGCAGTACTTC.